Listed below are T cell receptor beta chains from one sample, sequenced in a study of blood T cell repertoires in COVID-19. Clones were read by immunoSEQ multiplex PCR, and TCRdb kept only the in-frame ones, dropping some. This table has some 170,000 clones, about 78% appearing once. Sequenced sample: PBMCs or T cells enriched from blood (not recorded which). The receptors were sampled from a woman between 45 and 65 years old who had recovered from COVID-19. CDR3s include the opening cysteine and the closing phenylalanine or tryptophan. A D gene is named only where the DNA matches it firmly. Size tells how often a clone was seen (once, few, many) or the class of an expanded clone, and some rows leave it out.

j_call v_call cdr3_length clone_size d_call cdr3_aa cdr3_nt
TRBJ1-5 TRBV2 15 NA TRBD1 CASSADTGGNQPQHF TGTGCCAGCAGTGCAGATACAGGGGGCAATCAGCCCCAGCATTTT
TRBJ2-1 TRBV5-6 15 NA NA CASSRGLGQQNEQFF TGTGCCAGCAGCAGGGGACTGGGACAGCAAAATGAGCAGTTCTTC
TRBJ2-3 TRBV24-1 12 NA TRBD2 CATSSDGRPQYF TGTGCCACCAGTTCTGACGGGAGGCCGCAGTATTTT
TRBJ1-1 TRBV30 13 once NA CAWSSQGSPGAFF TGTGCCTGGAGCTCACAGGGATCTCCTGGAGCTTTCTTT
TRBJ2-1 TRBV28 17 NA TRBD2 CASSFHNPSGRLVEQFF TGTGCCAGCAGTTTCCATAATCCTAGCGGGAGGTTGGTTGAGCAGTTCTTC
TRBJ2-3 TRBV9 14 NA NA CASSASSGTDTQYF TGTGCCAGCAGCGCGTCGTCGGGCACAGATACGCAGTATTTT
TRBJ2-1 TRBV19 12 NA NA CASSLRYNEQFF TGTGCCAGTAGCCTGAGGTACAATGAGCAGTTCTTC
TRBJ1-3 TRBV7-2 15 few NA CASGSDTVSGNTIYF TGTGCCAGCGGATCGGACACCGTCTCTGGAAACACCATATATTTT
TRBJ1-1 TRBV12-3/TRBV12-4 13 NA NA CASSSTVNTEAFF TGTGCCAGCAGTTCCACAGTGAACACTGAAGCTTTCTTT
TRBJ2-1 TRBV4-2 12 NA NA CASSQEVGEQFF TGTGCCAGCAGCCAAGAAGTCGGTGAGCAGTTCTTC
TRBJ1-2 TRBV19 16 NA NA CASSIIPGQPNYGYTF TGTGCCAGTAGTATAATACCGGGACAACCTAACTATGGCTACACCTTC
TRBJ1-2 TRBV25-1 11 NA NA CASSQGYGYTF TGTGCCAGCAGTCAGGGGTATGGCTACACCTTC
TRBJ1-2 TRBV7-9 14 NA TRBD1 CASSLSGTGYGYTF TGTGCCAGCAGCTTATCCGGGACAGGATATGGCTACACCTTC
TRBJ2-3 TRBV3-1/TRBV3-2 15 NA NA CASSPSQRSTDTQYF TGTGCCAGCAGCCCGAGTCAGCGGAGCACAGATACGCAGTATTTT
TRBJ1-5 TRBV5-6 12 NA NA CASSWGDQPQHF TGTGCCAGCAGCTGGGGGGATCAGCCCCAGCATTTT
TRBJ1-3 TRBV12-3/TRBV12-4 13 NA NA CASSFARGNTIYF TGTGCCAGCAGCTTCGCCCGGGGAAACACCATATATTTT
TRBJ1-1 TRBV2 19 few NA CASSLNQSGGQRKNTEAFF TGTGCCAGCAGTCTAAACCAGTCGGGAGGACAGAGGAAGAACACTGAAGCTTTCTTT
TRBJ2-1 TRBV7-2 13 NA NA CASSLDRLNEQFF TGTGCCAGCAGCTTGGACAGACTTAATGAGCAGTTCTTC
TRBJ1-3 TRBV27 14 NA NA CASSLAGAGNTIYF TGTGCCAGCAGTTTAGCAGGGGCTGGAAACACCATATATTTT
TRBJ2-3 TRBV7-2 12 NA NA CASSHTADTQYF TGTGCCAGCAGCCATACGGCAGATACGCAGTATTTT
TRBJ2-7 TRBV10-3 16 few TRBD1 CAISESSRQGAGEQYF TGTGCCATCAGTGAGTCGAGCCGACAGGGGGCGGGGGAGCAGTACTTC
TRBJ2-3 TRBV25-1 16 few TRBD2 CASSFSGRARTDTQYF TGTGCCAGCAGTTTTAGCGGGAGGGCCCGCACAGATACGCAGTATTTT
TRBJ2-1 TRBV5-8 15 NA NA CASSSLGSSYNEQFF TGTGCCAGCAGCTCCCTAGGGAGCTCCTACAATGAGCAGTTCTTC
TRBJ2-1 TRBV5-5 16 once TRBD2 CASSRTAGMGYNEQFF TGTGCCAGCAGCAGAACAGCGGGAATGGGCTACAATGAGCAGTTCTTC
TRBJ1-3 TRBV6-1 17 NA NA CASSEAGGGLVGNTIYF TGTGCCAGCAGTGAAGCTGGGGGGGGGCTGGTTGGAAACACCATATATTTT
TRBJ1-1 TRBV7-8 14 NA NA CAIGPGGANTEAFF TGTGCCATCGGGCCGGGAGGGGCGAACACTGAAGCTTTCTTT
TRBJ1-5 TRBV18 16 NA NA CASSLEGWAGNQPQHF TGTGCCAGCTCACTGGAGGGGTGGGCCGGCAATCAGCCCCAGCATTTT
TRBJ2-1 TRBV12-3/TRBV12-4 13 NA TRBD2 CASSLGTSRPQFF TGTGCCAGCAGTTTAGGGACTAGCAGACCTCAGTTCTTC
TRBJ1-5 TRBV27 14 NA NA CASRPLGSNQPQHF TGTGCCAGCCGTCCCTTGGGCAGCAATCAGCCCCAGCATTTT
TRBJ2-7 TRBV6-2/TRBV6-3 12 NA NA CASSPGGYEQYF TGTGCCAGCAGCCCCGGGGGCTACGAGCAGTACTTC
TRBJ1-5 TRBV12-3/TRBV12-4 13 few NA CASSLRENQPQHF TGTGCCAGCAGTTTAAGAGAAAATCAGCCCCAGCATTTT
TRBJ2-7 TRBV5-1 14 once NA CASSLDGGSYEQYF TGCGCCAGCAGCTTGGACGGGGGATCCTACGAGCAGTACTTC
TRBJ2-3 TRBV12-3/TRBV12-4 13 NA NA CASSLNMGSTQYF TGTGCCAGCAGTTTAAATATGGGGAGTACGCAGTATTTT
TRBJ1-2 TRBV4-1 14 NA TRBD1 CASSSTRGNYGYTF TGCGCCAGCAGCTCGACCAGGGGGAACTATGGCTACACCTTC
TRBJ2-7 TRBV18 16 NA TRBD1 CASSPPGTGVWDEQYF TGTGCCAGCTCACCACCTGGGACAGGGGTTTGGGACGAGCAGTACTTC
TRBJ1-1 TRBV6-4 13 NA NA CASSDTENTEAFF TGTGCCAGCAGCGATACAGAGAACACTGAAGCTTTCTTT
TRBJ2-7 TRBV3-1/TRBV3-2 14 NA NA CASSPATSTGEQYF TGTGCCAGCAGCCCTGCTACTTCCACGGGCGAGCAGTACTTC
TRBJ1-5 TRBV2 13 NA NA CASLTDGGQPQHF TGTGCCAGCCTGACAGACGGGGGTCAGCCCCAGCATTTT
TRBJ2-7 TRBV3-1/TRBV3-2 13 NA NA CASSSGVRREQYF TGTGCCAGCAGCTCAGGGGTCCGTCGCGAGCAGTACTTC
TRBJ2-7 TRBV5-6 14 NA NA CASSAQGWADEQYF TGTGCCAGCAGCGCTCAGGGTTGGGCCGACGAGCAGTACTTC
TRBJ1-5 TRBV19 15 NA TRBD1 CASRIGQGRNQPQHF TGTGCCAGCAGAATCGGACAGGGGCGGAATCAGCCCCAGCATTTT
TRBJ1-1 TRBV7-9 15 NA TRBD1 CASSLYRDRVTEAFF TGTGCCAGCAGCCTATACCGGGACAGGGTTACTGAAGCTTTCTTT
TRBJ1-3 TRBV4-1 20 NA TRBD1 CASSQVAALPGTVPGNTIYF TGCGCCAGCAGCCAAGTTGCCGCCCTTCCTGGGACAGTCCCGGGAAACACCATATATTTT
TRBJ1-3 TRBV5-1 16 NA NA CASSLELGLSGNTIYF TGCGCCAGCAGCTTGGAGCTGGGACTCTCTGGAAACACCATATATTTT
TRBJ2-2 TRBV4-1 15 NA NA CASSQGLSVTGELFF TGCGCCAGCAGCCAAGGATTGTCGGTGACCGGGGAGCTGTTTTTT
TRBJ2-7 TRBV28 14 few TRBD1 CASSSGTGGYEQYF TGTGCCAGCAGTTCGGGGACAGGGGGCTACGAGCAGTACTTC
TRBJ2-1 TRBV5-1 13 NA NA CASSFNSYNEQFF TGCGCCAGCAGCTTCAACAGCTACAATGAGCAGTTCTTC
TRBJ2-3 TRBV24-1 19 NA TRBD2 CATSDFPGTSGRAIDTQYF TGTGCCACCAGTGATTTCCCCGGGACTAGCGGGAGGGCCATAGATACGCAGTATTTT
TRBJ1-3 TRBV2 14 NA NA CASSEHNSGNTIYF TGTGCCAGCAGTGAACACAACTCTGGAAACACCATATATTTT
TRBJ2-3 TRBV18 16 NA TRBD2 CASSPPEGGETDTQYF TGTGCCAGCTCACCACCGGAGGGAGGGGAGACAGATACGCAGTATTTT
TRBJ2-1 TRBV4-1 16 NA NA CASSPGGAFSPNEQFF TGCGCCAGCAGCCCTGGCGGGGCCTTTTCGCCGAATGAGCAGTTCTTC
TRBJ2-7 TRBV28 16 NA NA CASSSSTGLNSYEQYF NA
TRBJ1-4 TRBV7-2 15 NA NA CASSLVQGWAEKLFF TGTGCCAGCAGCTTAGTTCAGGGGTGGGCAGAAAAACTGTTTTTT
TRBJ2-5 TRBV10-3 13 NA TRBD2 CAISEGLVGTQYF TGTGCCATCAGCGAGGGACTAGTGGGGACCCAGTACTTC
TRBJ1-2 TRBV4-3 15 NA TRBD1 CASSRTGTGVRGYTF TGCGCCAGCAGCCGAACTGGGACAGGGGTTAGGGGCTACACCTTC
TRBJ2-7 TRBV19 13 NA NA CASSIRLHYEQYF TGTGCCAGTAGTATCCGACTACACTACGAGCAGTACTTC
TRBJ1-4 TRBV7-2 14 once TRBD1 CASSFGTGSEKLFF TGTGCCAGCAGCTTCGGGACAGGGAGCGAAAAACTGTTTTTT
TRBJ2-1 TRBV5-1 14 once NA CASTQWSSYNEQFF TGCGCCAGCACCCAATGGAGTTCCTACAATGAGCAGTTCTTC
TRBJ2-1 TRBV27 15 few TRBD1 CASSSSGQGRREQFF TGTGCCAGCAGTTCCTCGGGACAGGGTAGGAGGGAGCAGTTCTTC